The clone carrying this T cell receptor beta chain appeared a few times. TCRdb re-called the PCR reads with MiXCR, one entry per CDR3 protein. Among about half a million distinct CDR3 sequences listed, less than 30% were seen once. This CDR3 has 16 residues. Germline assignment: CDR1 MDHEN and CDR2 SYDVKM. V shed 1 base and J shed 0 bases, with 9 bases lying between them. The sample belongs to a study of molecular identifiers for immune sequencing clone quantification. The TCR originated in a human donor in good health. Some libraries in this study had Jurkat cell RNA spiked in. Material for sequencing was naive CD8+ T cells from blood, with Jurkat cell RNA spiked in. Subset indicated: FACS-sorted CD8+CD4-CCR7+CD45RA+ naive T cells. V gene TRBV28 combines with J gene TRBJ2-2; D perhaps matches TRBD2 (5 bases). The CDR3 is CASSLLYGANTGELFF. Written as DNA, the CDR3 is TGTGCCAGCAGTTTATTGTACGGGGCGAACACCGGGGAGCTGTTTTTT.